This is a list of T cell receptor beta chains from one sample in a study of blood T cell repertoires in COVID-19. Assay: immunoSEQ multiplex PCR; the TCRdb copy retains only in-frame clones and omits some. The sample includes roughly 130,000 clones, over 80% of them seen just once. Sequencing was done on a sample of peripheral blood. These receptors originate from a man aged 70 or older with acute or convalescent COVID-19. CDR3s leave out the opening cysteine and the closing phenylalanine or tryptophan. Fields, in order: J gene, V gene, CDR3 protein.

TRBJ2-5	TRBV5-4	ASSNQGGETQY
TRBJ2-5	TRBV5-6	ASSLAWGVQETQY
TRBJ2-3	TRBV3-1/TRBV3-2	ASSQWAGGNTDTQY
TRBJ2-6	TRBV19	ASTGRGTGGPTGANVLT
TRBJ2-2	TRBV29-1	SVDRANTGELF
TRBJ1-4	TRBV4-1	ASSSRVNEKLF
TRBJ2-5	TRBV5-1	ASSLLATQVETQY
TRBJ1-2	TRBV5-6	ASIPDAWQDPSGYT
TRBJ1-1	TRBV5-8	ASSYIDPGQGTEAF
TRBJ1-6	TRBV11-2	ASSSIDGSSYNSPLH
TRBJ1-5	TRBV28	ASRPIRQGWDQPQH
TRBJ2-1	TRBV3-1/TRBV3-2	ASSLAGGNNEQF
TRBJ1-5	TRBV21-1	ASISPGQVVSNQPQH
TRBJ2-1	TRBV19	ASTDTGATYNEQF
TRBJ1-2	TRBV2	ASRRGGVGYT
TRBJ1-6	TRBV15	ATSRGDSPYNSPLH
TRBJ2-1	TRBV2	ASSVLRLLNEQF
TRBJ1-5	TRBV6-6	ASSYRPSDQPQH
TRBJ2-5	TRBV6-5	ASSPGTASQETQY
TRBJ2-1	TRBV19	ASSIDPAGTYNEQF
TRBJ1-5	TRBV3-1/TRBV3-2	ASSPGEGGYQPQH
TRBJ1-1	TRBV9	ASSPTGGPGTEAF
TRBJ1-1	TRBV11-2	ASSFTANTEAF
TRBJ1-6	TRBV7-2	ASSWETGGNNSPLH
TRBJ2-3	TRBV7-2	ASSLARLGRGDTQY
TRBJ2-5	TRBV6-1	ASSEMDRVGETQY
TRBJ1-1	TRBV5-4	ASSSVDSTEAF
TRBJ2-3	TRBV4-2	ASSQDGYREDTQY
TRBJ2-1	TRBV27	ASSSKIRDSLYNEQF
TRBJ2-1	TRBV19	ASSWQRGVGEQF
TRBJ1-1	TRBV5-1	ASSLWGVVDTEAF
TRBJ1-2	TRBV5-8	ASSSPGTAKANYGYT
TRBJ1-5	TRBV28	ASSLLGTGIVDQPQH
TRBJ2-3	TRBV24-1	ATSDGTGDMHTDTQY
TRBJ1-2	TRBV19	ASSIAARGYT
TRBJ1-6	TRBV6-1	ASSESVRGHSPLH
TRBJ2-1	TRBV6-2/TRBV6-3	ASSQGLAGKERNEQF
TRBJ1-2	TRBV7-9	ASSPQSWLAGQSGYT
TRBJ1-4	TRBV7-9	ASSPKGQRNEKLF
TRBJ1-2	TRBV6-1	ASSDHHRTGTATRYT
TRBJ1-2	TRBV28	ASSSGQGRSGYGYT
TRBJ2-1	TRBV27	ASNRQGSRGQF